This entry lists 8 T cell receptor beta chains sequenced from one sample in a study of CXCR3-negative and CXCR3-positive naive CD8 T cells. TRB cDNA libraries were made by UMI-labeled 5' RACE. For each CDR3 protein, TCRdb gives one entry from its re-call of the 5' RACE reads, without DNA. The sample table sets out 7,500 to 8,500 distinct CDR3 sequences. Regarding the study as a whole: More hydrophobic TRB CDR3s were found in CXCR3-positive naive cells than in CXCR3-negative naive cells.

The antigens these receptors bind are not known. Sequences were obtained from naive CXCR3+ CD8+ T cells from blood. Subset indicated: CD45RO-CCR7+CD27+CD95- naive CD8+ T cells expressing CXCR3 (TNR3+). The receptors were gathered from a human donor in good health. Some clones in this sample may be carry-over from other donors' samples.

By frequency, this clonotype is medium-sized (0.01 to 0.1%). The chain's CDR3 is CASSLNPVSYEQYF. The chain combines TRBV7-6 with TRBJ2-7; without DNA, the TCRdb call of TRBD1 cannot be checked. The CDR3 is made up of 14 amino acids. Germline CDR1 and CDR2: SGHVS and FNYEAQ.

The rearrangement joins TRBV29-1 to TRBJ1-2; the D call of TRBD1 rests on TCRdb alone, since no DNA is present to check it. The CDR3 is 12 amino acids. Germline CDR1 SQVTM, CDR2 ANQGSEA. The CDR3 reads CSAQPGPDGYTF.

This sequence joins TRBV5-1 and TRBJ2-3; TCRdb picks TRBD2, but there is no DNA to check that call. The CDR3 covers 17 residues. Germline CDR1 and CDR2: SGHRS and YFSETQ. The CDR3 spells CASSLGPGGPHTDTQYF. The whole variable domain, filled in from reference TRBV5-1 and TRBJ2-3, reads KAGVTQTPRYLIKTRGQQVTLSCSPISGHRSVSWYQQTPGQGLQFLFEYFSETQRNKGNFPGRFSGRQFSNSRSEMNVSTLELGDSALYLCASSLGPGGPHTDTQYFGPGTRLTVL.

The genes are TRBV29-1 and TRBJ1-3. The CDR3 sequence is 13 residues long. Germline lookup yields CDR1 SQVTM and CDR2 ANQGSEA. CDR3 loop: CSVAASSGNTIYF.

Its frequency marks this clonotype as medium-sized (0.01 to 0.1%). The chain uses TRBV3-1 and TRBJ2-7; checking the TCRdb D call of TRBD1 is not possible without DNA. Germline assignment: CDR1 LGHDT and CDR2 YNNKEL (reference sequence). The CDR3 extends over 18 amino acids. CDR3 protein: CASSQVVGSGIGKYEQYF.

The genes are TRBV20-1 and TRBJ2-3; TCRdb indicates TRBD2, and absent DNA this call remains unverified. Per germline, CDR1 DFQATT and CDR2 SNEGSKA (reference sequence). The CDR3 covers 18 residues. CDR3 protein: CSASIPAWLAGGTDTQYF.

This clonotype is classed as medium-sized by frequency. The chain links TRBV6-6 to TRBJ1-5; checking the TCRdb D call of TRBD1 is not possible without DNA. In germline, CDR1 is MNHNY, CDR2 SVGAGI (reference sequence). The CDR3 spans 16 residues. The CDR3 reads CASGHPGQVVNQPQHF.

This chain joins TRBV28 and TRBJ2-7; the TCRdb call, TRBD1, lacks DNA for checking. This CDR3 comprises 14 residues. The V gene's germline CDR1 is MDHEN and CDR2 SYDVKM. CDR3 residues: CASSLTGGNYEQYF.